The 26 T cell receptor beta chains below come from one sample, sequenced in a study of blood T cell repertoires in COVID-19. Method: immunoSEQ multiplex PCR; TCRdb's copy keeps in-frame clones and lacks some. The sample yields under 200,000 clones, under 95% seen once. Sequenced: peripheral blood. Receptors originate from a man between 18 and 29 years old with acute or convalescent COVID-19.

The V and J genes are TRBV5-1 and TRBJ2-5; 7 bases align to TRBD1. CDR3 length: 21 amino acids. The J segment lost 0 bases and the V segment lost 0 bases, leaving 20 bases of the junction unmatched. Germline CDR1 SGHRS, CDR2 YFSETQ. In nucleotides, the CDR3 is TGCGCCAGCAGCTTGGGGCGCCCTACAGGGGTTTGGGAGCTGTACCAAGAGACCCAGTACTTC. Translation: CASSLGRPTGVWELYQETQYF.

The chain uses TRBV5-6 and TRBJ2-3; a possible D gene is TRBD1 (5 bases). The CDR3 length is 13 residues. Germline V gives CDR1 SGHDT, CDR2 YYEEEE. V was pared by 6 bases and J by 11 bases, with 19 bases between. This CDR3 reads CASTLGSVQGQYF. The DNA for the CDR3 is TGTGCCAGCACCCTTGGATCGGTTCAGGGGCAGTATTTT.

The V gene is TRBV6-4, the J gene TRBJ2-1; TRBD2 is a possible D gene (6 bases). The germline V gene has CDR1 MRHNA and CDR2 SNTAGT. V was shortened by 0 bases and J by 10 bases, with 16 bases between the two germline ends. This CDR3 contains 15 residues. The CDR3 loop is CASSDSSFSGREQFF. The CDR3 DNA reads TGTGCCAGCAGTGACTCTTCATTTTCGGGGAGGGAGCAGTTCTTC.

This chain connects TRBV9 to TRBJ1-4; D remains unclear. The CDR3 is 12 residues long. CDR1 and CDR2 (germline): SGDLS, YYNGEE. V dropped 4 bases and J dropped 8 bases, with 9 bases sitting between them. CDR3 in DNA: TGTGCCAGCAGCCCCAGTGGCGAAAAACTGTTTTTT. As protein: CASSPSGEKLFF.

The CDR3 bases are TGTGCCTGGAGAACAGCAGGAGGAGACATCACTGAAGCTTTCTTT. Translation: CAWRTAGGDITEAFF. This chain uses TRBV30 with TRBJ1-1, with no clear D. Germline values: CDR1 GTSNPN, CDR2 SVGIG (reference sequence). The CDR3 is made up of 15 amino acids. Trimming shortened V by 3 bases and J by 4 bases, and 18 bases separated the two germline ends. Based on the CDR3 plus reference TRBV30 and TRBJ1-1, the full variable domain is SQTIHQWPATLVQPVGSPLSLECTVEGTSNPNLYWYRQAAGRGLQLLFYSVGIGQISSEVPQNLSASRPQDRQFILSSKKLLLSDSGFYLCAWRTAGGDITEAFFGQGTRLTVV.

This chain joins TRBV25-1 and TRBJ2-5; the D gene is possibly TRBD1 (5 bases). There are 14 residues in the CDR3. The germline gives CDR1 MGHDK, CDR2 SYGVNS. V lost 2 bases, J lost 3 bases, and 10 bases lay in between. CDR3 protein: CASSELGREETQYF. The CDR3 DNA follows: TGTGCCAGCAGTGAACTGGGCAGGGAAGAGACCCAGTACTTC.

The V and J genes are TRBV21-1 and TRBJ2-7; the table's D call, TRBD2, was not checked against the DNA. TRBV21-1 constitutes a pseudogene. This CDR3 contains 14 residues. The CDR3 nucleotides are TGTGCCAGCAGCAAAGGACTACCCTCCTACGAGCAGTACTTC. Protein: CASSKGLPSYEQYF.

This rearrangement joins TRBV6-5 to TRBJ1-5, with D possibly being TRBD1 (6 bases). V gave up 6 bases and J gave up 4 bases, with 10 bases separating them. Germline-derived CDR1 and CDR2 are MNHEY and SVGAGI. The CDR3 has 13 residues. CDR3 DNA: TGTGCCAGCAGCTACGACAGGAATCAGCCCCAGCATTTT. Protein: CASSYDRNQPQHF.

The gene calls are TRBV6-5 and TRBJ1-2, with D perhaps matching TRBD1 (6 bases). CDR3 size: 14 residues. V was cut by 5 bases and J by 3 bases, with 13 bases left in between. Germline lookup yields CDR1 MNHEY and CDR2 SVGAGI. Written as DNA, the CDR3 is TGTGCCAGCAGTCAGACCAGGGGCTACTATGGCTACACCTTC. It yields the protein CASSQTRGYYGYTF.

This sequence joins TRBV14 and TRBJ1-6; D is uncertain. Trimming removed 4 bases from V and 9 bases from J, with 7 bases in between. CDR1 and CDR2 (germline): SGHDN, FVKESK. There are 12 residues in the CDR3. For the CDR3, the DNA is TGTGCCAGCAGCCTATATCGTTCACCCCTCCACTTT. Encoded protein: CASSLYRSPLHF.

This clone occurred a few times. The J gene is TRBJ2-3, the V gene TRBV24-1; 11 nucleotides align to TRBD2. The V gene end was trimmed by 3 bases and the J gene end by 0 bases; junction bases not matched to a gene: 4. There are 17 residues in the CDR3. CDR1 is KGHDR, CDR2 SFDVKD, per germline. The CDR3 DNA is TGTGCCACCAGTGATAAGACTAGCGGGGCTAGCACAGATACGCAGTATTTT. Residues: CATSDKTSGASTDTQYF.

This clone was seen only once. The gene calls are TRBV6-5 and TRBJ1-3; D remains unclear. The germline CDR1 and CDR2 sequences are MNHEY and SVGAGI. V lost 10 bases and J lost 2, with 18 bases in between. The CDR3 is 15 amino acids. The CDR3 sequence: CAISYSGIPGNTIYF. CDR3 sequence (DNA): TGTGCCATTTCCTACAGCGGAATTCCTGGAAACACCATATATTTT.

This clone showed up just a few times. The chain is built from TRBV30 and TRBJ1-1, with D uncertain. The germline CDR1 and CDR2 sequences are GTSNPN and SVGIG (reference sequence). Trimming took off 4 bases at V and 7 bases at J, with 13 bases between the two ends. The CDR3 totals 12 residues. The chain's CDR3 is CAWNDREGEAFF. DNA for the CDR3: TGTGCCTGGAACGATAGAGAGGGTGAAGCTTTCTTT.

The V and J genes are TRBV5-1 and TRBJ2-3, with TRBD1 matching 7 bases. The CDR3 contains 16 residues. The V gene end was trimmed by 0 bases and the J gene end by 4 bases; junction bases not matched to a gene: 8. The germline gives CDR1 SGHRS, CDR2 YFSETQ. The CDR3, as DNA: TGCGCCAGCAGCTTGGGATACGGGCAGGGGGCAGATACGCAGTATTTT. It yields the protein CASSLGYGQGADTQYF.

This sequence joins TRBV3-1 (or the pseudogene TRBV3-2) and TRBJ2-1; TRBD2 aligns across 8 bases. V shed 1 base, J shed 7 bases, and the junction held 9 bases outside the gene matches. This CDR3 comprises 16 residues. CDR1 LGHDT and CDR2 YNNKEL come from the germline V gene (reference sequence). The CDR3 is CASSQAAGTSRNEQFF. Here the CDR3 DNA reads TGTGCCAGCAGCCAAGCCGCCGGGACTAGTAGGAATGAGCAGTTCTTC.

CDR3 sequence: CASSLDGRPQETQYF. DNA for the CDR3: TGTGCCAGCAGCTTAGACGGGAGGCCCCAAGAGACCCAGTACTTC. The J gene is TRBJ2-5, the V gene TRBV7-7; 7 bases map to TRBD2. Per the germline V gene, CDR1 is SSHAT and CDR2 is FNYEAQ (reference sequence). The V gene end was trimmed by 1 base and the J gene end by 1 base; junction bases not matched to a gene: 3. This CDR3 has 15 amino acids.

This chain's CDR3 is CASSLQGGSSYNEQFF. The CDR3 nucleotides read TGTGCCAGCAGCCTCCAGGGCGGGAGCTCCTACAATGAGCAGTTCTTC. The V and J genes are TRBV7-2 and TRBJ2-1, with TRBD2 matching over 7 bases. CDR1 and CDR2 from the germline V gene are SGHTA and FQGNSA. This CDR3 is built from 16 residues. J was trimmed by 0 bases and V by 5 bases; bases with no gene match: 7.

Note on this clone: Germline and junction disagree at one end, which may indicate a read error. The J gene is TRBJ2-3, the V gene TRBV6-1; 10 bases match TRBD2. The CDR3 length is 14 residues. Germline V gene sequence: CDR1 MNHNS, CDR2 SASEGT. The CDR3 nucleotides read TGTGCCAGCAGGGAAGCGGGAGGGCGGGATACGCAGTATTTT. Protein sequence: CASREAGGRDTQYF.

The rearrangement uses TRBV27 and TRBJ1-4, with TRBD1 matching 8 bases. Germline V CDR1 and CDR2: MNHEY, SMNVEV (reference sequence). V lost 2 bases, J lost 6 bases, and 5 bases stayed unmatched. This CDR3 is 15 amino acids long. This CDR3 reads CASSLRQGADEKLFF. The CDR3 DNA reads TGTGCCAGCAGTTTACGGCAGGGGGCGGATGAAAAACTGTTTTTT.

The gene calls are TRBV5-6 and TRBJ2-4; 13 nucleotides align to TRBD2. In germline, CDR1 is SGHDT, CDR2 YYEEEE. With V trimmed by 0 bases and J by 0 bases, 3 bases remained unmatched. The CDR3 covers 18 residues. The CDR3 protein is CASSLGLAGGLAKNIQYF. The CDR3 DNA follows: TGTGCCAGCAGCTTGGGACTAGCGGGAGGATTAGCCAAAAACATTCAGTACTTC.

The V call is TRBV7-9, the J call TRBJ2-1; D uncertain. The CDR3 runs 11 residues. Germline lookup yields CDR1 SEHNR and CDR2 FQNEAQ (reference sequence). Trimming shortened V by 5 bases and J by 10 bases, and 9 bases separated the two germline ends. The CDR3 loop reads CASSPTAEQFF. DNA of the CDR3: TGTGCCAGCAGCCCCACAGCCGAGCAGTTCTTC.

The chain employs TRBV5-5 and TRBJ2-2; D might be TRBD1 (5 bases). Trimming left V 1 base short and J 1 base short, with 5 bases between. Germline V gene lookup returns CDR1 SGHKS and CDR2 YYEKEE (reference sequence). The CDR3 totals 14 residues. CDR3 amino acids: CASSLTGNTGELFF. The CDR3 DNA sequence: TGTGCCAGCAGCTTGACAGGGAACACCGGGGAGCTGTTTTTT.

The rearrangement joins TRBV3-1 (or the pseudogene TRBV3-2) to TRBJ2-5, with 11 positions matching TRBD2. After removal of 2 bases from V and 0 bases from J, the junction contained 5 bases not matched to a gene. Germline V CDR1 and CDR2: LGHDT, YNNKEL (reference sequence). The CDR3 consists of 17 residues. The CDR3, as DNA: TGTGCCAGCAGCCAACTTAGCGGGGGGGCATACCAAGAGACCCAGTACTTC. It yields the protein CASSQLSGGAYQETQYF.

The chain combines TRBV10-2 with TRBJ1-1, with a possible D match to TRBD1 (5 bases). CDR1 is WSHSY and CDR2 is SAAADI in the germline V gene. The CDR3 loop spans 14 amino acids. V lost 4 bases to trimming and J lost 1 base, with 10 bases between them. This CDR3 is CASSVQGWNTEAFF. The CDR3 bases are TGCGCCAGCAGTGTTCAGGGTTGGAACACTGAAGCTTTCTTT.

As DNA, the CDR3 is TGTGCTAGTGGTTTGGTACGCGGCTATGGCTACACCTTC. Translation gives CASGLVRGYGYTF. The chain recombines TRBV12-5 with TRBJ1-2; D ambiguous. Germline CDR1 reads LGHNT; CDR2 reads FRNRAP. This CDR3 is 13 amino acids long. V gave up 0 bases and J gave up 4 bases, with 6 bases separating them.

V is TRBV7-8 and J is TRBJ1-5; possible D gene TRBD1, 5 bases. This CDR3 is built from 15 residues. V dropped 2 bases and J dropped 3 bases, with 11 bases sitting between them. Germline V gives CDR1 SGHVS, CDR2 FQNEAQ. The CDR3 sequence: CASSLQGASNQPQHF. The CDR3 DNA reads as TGTGCCAGCAGCTTACAAGGGGCCTCCAATCAGCCCCAGCATTTT.